The entry below describes one T cell receptor beta chain. The data were produced by immunoSEQ multiplex PCR, yet TCRdb's version contains in-frame clones alone and is incomplete. The data contain about 25,000 clones, roughly 76% of them singletons. The entry originates in a study of sequential checkpoint blockade in melanoma. Treatment specified: randomized to nivolumab then ipilimumab (arm A) or the reverse (arm B). No patient had prior DNA-damaging chemotherapy. The sequenced sample was CD8+ T cells sorted from blood (inferred from file names), obtained from a patient given nivolumab and ipilimumab in sequence. The clonotype originates from a human donor with melanoma.

Here the CDR3 reads CAWSVLASGSFTDTQYF. In DNA, the CDR3 is TGTGCCTGGAGTGTACTGGCTAGCGGGAGCTTCACAGATACGCAGTATTTT. The chain is built from TRBV30 and TRBJ2-3; 10 positions agree with TRBD2. The CDR3 contains 17 residues. Per germline, CDR1 GTSNPN and CDR2 SVGIG (reference sequence). V dropped 0 bases and J dropped 2; count of bases not matched to a gene: 8.